A single sample is the source of the 23 T cell receptor beta chains below, sequenced in a study of T cell changes during pregnancy in multiple sclerosis. Repertoires were generated with immunoSEQ multiplex PCR, while TCRdb's copy carries only in-frame clones and drops some. The sample yields more than 55,000 clones, about nine tenths seen once. The source was peripheral blood, collected in the first trimester of pregnancy. The receptor set was obtained from a female donor in good health, enrolled as a control in a pregnancy study.

The chain combines TRBV15 with TRBJ2-3; TRBD2 is a possible D gene (5 bases). Germline V gene sequence: CDR1 LNHNV, CDR2 YYDKDF (reference sequence). The CDR3 consists of 15 residues. The V and J ends lost 0 bases and 0 bases respectively, with 7 bases between them. Here the CDR3 reads CATSREGSSTDTQYF. The DNA of the CDR3 is TGTGCCACCAGCAGAGAAGGGAGTAGCACAGATACGCAGTATTTT.

In DNA, the CDR3 is TGTGCCAGCAGGGAGGGCCCTGAAGCTTTCTTT. Residues: CASREGPEAFF. The genes are TRBV28 and TRBJ1-1; unclear D gene. The germline V gene encodes CDR1 MDHEN and CDR2 SYDVKM. The CDR3 has 11 residues. V was trimmed by 6 bases and J by 6 bases, leaving 8 bases between them.

This rearrangement joins TRBV10-1 to TRBJ2-1, with 10 bases aligning to TRBD2. Germline V gene lookup returns CDR1 WNHNN and CDR2 SYGVQD (reference sequence). The CDR3 runs to 14 residues. The trim removed 4 bases at V and 4 bases at J, leaving 1 base unmatched. For the CDR3, the DNA is TGCGCCAGCAGTGCTAGCGGGGGTTACAATGAGCAGTTCTTC. Its protein is CASSASGGYNEQFF.

The chain carries TRBV25-1 and TRBJ2-1; 9 bases line up with TRBD1. Germline V lookup: CDR1 MGHDK, CDR2 SYGVNS. Trimming removed 5 bases from V and 9 bases from J; junction bases left unmatched: 14. The CDR3 is 16 residues long. The CDR3 DNA sequence: TGTGCCAGCAGTATCACCGGGACAGGGACGACGGGTGAGCAGTTCTTC. The encoded protein is CASSITGTGTTGEQFF.

This sequence joins TRBV10-3 and TRBJ2-1, with D maybe TRBD2 (5 bases). CDR3 length: 12 residues. Germline V gene lookup returns CDR1 ENHRY and CDR2 SYGVKD. V lost 7 bases and J lost 6, with 10 bases in between. The chain's CDR3 is CAITAGANEQFF. The CDR3 DNA reads TGTGCCATCACCGCGGGCGCCAATGAGCAGTTCTTC.

A single count supports this clone. The J gene is TRBJ1-3, the V gene TRBV28; D is unresolved. V lost 3 bases and J lost 7, with 4 bases in between. CDR1 MDHEN and CDR2 SYDVKM come from the germline V gene. The CDR3 totals 11 residues. The CDR3 DNA reads TGTGCCAGCAGTTTTGAGAACACCATATATTTT. Translation gives CASSFENTIYF. The complete variable domain, with remaining parts taken from reference TRBV28 and TRBJ1-3, reads DVKVTQSSRYLVKRTGEKVFLECVQDMDHENMFWYRQDPGLGLRLIYFSYDVKMKEKGDIPEGYSVSREKKERFSLILESASTNQTSMYLCASSFENTIYFGEGSWLTVV.

This chain joins TRBV11-2 and TRBJ2-7, with 7 bases matching TRBD2. V trimming: 5 bases; J trimming: 1 base; junction bases outside the gene matches: 5. Per germline, CDR1 SGHAT and CDR2 FQNNGV. The CDR3 extends over 14 amino acids. The CDR3 here is CASSERDYSYEQYF. CDR3 sequence (DNA): TGTGCCAGCAGCGAGAGGGACTATTCCTACGAGCAGTACTTC.

The CDR3 sequence: CASSEGISGGADEQFF. CDR3 bases: TGTGCCAGCAGTGAAGGGATTAGCGGGGGGGCCGATGAGCAGTTCTTC. The chain uses TRBV6-1 and TRBJ2-1, with 11 bases identical to TRBD2. The V and J ends lost 1 base and 8 bases, in that order; junction bases with no gene match: 7. The CDR3 spans 16 residues. The germline V gene encodes CDR1 MNHNS and CDR2 SASEGT.

This chain connects TRBV7-9 to TRBJ1-1; D is undetermined. V was cut by 2 bases and J by 0 bases, with 22 bases left in between. The CDR3 is made up of 19 amino acids. The germline V gene encodes CDR1 SEHNR and CDR2 FQNEAQ (reference sequence). The CDR3 protein is CASSLRSGTNGWVNTEAFF. The CDR3 DNA is TGTGCCAGCAGCTTAAGATCCGGCACCAACGGGTGGGTGAACACTGAAGCTTTCTTT.

The V gene is TRBV21-1, the J gene TRBJ2-7; the D call TRBD2 from the table was never checked on the DNA. TRBV21-1 is labeled a pseudogene. The CDR3 spans 17 residues. This CDR3 is CASSKRGLAGFTYEQYF. The CDR3 DNA is TGTGCCAGCAGCAAAAGGGGACTAGCGGGCTTCACCTACGAGCAGTACTTC.

This chain connects TRBV6-4 to TRBJ1-1; TRBD1 is a possible D gene (6 bases). The ends were cut back, 7 bases at V and 11 bases at J, with 23 bases in the middle. This CDR3 has 14 amino acids. Germline-derived CDR1 and CDR2 are MRHNA and SNTAGT. The CDR3 nucleotides read TGTGCCAGCACCTTCAGTGCGGGGGGCGAAGTGGCTTTCTTT. Protein sequence: CASTFSAGGEVAFF.

The chain couples TRBV30 to TRBJ1-2; tentative D call: TRBD1 (6 bases). Trimming shortened V by 5 bases and J by 4 bases, and 26 bases separated the two germline ends. Germline CDR1 reads GTSNPN; CDR2 reads SVGIG (reference sequence). The CDR3 loop spans 17 amino acids. CDR3 protein: CAWEPPGHENPSYGYTF. The CDR3 bases are TGTGCCTGGGAGCCGCCGGGACACGAGAACCCTAGCTATGGCTACACCTTC.

V is TRBV11-3 and J is TRBJ2-1; 11 nucleotides match TRBD1. The CDR3 loop spans 16 amino acids. CDR1 and CDR2 (germline): SGHNT, YENEEA. Trimming at V came to 2 bases and at J to 6 bases, leaving 6 bases not matched to a gene. The CDR3 spells CASSLSGTGGLNEQFF. CDR3 DNA sequence: TGTGCCAGCAGCTTATCCGGGACAGGGGGACTCAATGAGCAGTTCTTC. Variable domain in full (rest from reference TRBV11-3 and TRBJ2-1): EAGVVQSPRYKIIEKKQPVAFWCNPISGHNTLYWYLQNLGQGPELLIRYENEEAVDDSQLPKDRFSAERLKGVDSTLKIQPAELGDSAVYLCASSLSGTGGLNEQFFGPGTRLTVL.

The CDR3 nucleotides are TGCGCCAGCAGTGGGGGCGGGGGCCTCGAGACCCAGTACTTC. Its translation is CASSGGGGLETQYF. This chain uses TRBV10-2 with TRBJ2-5; TRBD2 is a possible D gene (7 bases). V lost 4 bases and J 5 bases, leaving 14 bases between the germline ends. Germline CDR1 is WSHSY and CDR2 is SAAADI. The CDR3 has 14 amino acids.

The chain carries TRBV5-1 and TRBJ2-5, with 7 bases that match TRBD2. V lost 5 bases and J lost 5; bases outside the gene matches: 6. CDR3 length equals 13 residues. CDR1 and CDR2 from the germline V gene are SGHRS and YFSETQ. In nucleotides, the CDR3 is TGCGCCAGCAGACGGGGGGAGTGGGAGACCCAGTACTTC. Its protein product is CASRRGEWETQYF.

This clone came up once. The chain recombines TRBV9 with TRBJ2-3; D remains ambiguous. The V gene's germline CDR1 is SGDLS and CDR2 YYNGEE. The germline V and J ends were trimmed by 4 bases and 6 bases, with 12 bases remaining between them. The CDR3 is 13 amino acids. The CDR3 DNA follows: TGTGCCAGCAGCACTCCCCCACCTGATACGCAGTATTTT. Its protein is CASSTPPPDTQYF.

The chain employs TRBV28 and TRBJ2-2, with 9 bases lining up with TRBD1. The CDR3 has 18 residues. Germline CDR1 is MDHEN and CDR2 is SYDVKM. V dropped 5 bases and J dropped 3; count of bases not matched to a gene: 13. In DNA form, the CDR3 reads TGTGCCAGCAGTGAAAGGTACAGGGGGCTAAAGGACACCGGGGAGCTGTTTTTT. Translation gives CASSERYRGLKDTGELFF.

The V and J genes are TRBV14 and TRBJ1-4; D gene unclear. This CDR3 is 16 amino acids long. Trimming removed 3 bases at V and 7 bases at J, with 18 bases between. Looked up from germline, CDR1 is SGHDN and CDR2 is FVKESK. CDR3 in amino acids: CASSQLAGTLREKLFF. CDR3 nucleotide sequence: TGTGCCAGCAGCCAGCTAGCCGGTACCCTGCGTGAAAAACTGTTTTTT.

This clone was seen just once. This sequence joins TRBV27 and TRBJ2-7; 11 positions agree with TRBD2. J lost 5 bases, V lost 4 bases, and 7 bases had no gene match. This CDR3 has 15 residues. Germline CDR1 MNHEY, CDR2 SMNVEV (reference sequence). This chain's CDR3 is CASSSLAGGLHEQYF. The CDR3 DNA sequence: TGTGCCAGCAGTTCTCTAGCGGGAGGACTCCACGAGCAGTACTTC.

The chain employs TRBV30 and TRBJ2-3; 11 bases match TRBD2. The CDR3 totals 15 residues. Germline CDR1 reads GTSNPN; CDR2 reads SVGIG (reference sequence). The ends lost 3 bases at V and 2 bases at J; junction bases unmatched: 4. In DNA form, the CDR3 reads TGTGCCTGGAGGGCTAGCGGGGGGACCACAGATACGCAGTATTTT. It is translated as CAWRASGGTTDTQYF.

The DNA of the CDR3 is TGTGCCAGCAGCTTAGGAGGGACGGGGGGGCCCTCCTCTTACGAGCAGTACTTC. It translates to CASSLGGTGGPSSYEQYF. This chain connects TRBV11-1 to TRBJ2-7; 8 bases are shared with TRBD2. This CDR3 spans 18 amino acids. V shed 1 base, J shed 4 bases, and the junction held 15 bases outside the gene matches. The V gene's germline CDR1 is SGHAT and CDR2 FQDESV (reference sequence).

This chain joins TRBV29-1 and TRBJ2-3, with D perhaps matching TRBD2 (7 bases). The CDR3 contains 13 residues. The ends were cut back, 7 bases at V and 0 bases at J, with 11 bases in the middle. In germline, CDR1 is SQVTM, CDR2 ANQGSEA. In DNA, the CDR3 is TGCAGCGGCGAGGGGGGGAGCACAGATACGCAGTATTTT. Residues: CSGEGGSTDTQYF.

The chain is built from TRBV6-4 and TRBJ2-6; TRBD2 is a possible D gene (5 bases). Trimming took 5 bases from V and 4 from J, leaving 9 bases between them. This CDR3 comprises 14 residues. Germline values: CDR1 MRHNA, CDR2 SNTAGT. DNA of the CDR3: TGTGCCAGCAGTCAGGACTCCGGGGCCAACGTCCTGACTTTC. Translating gives CASSQDSGANVLTF.